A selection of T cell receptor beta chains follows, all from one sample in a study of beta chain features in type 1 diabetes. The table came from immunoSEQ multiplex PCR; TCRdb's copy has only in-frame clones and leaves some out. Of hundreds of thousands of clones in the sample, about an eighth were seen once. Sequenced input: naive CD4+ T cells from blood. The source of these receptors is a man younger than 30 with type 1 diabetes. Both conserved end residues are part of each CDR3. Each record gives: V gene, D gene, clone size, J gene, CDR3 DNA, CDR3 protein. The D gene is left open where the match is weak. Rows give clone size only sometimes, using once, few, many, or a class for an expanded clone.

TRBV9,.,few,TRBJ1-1,TGTGCCAGCAGCGGACAGGTGCTTAACACTGAAGCTTTCTTT,CASSGQVLNTEAFF
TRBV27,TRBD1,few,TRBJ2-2,TGTGCCAGCAGTGCCAGGACAGGGGGCACCGGGGAGCTGTTTTTT,CASSARTGGTGELFF
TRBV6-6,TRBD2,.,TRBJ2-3,TGTGCCAGCAGGGGCCGGGGGGGAGATACGCAGTATTTT,CASRGRGGDTQYF
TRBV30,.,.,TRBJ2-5,TGTGCCTGGAGTGTCTCGGGGCCTGAGACCCAGTACTTC,CAWSVSGPETQYF
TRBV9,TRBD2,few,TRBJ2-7,TGTGCCAGCAGCGTAGTTAGCGGGAGGCCAACTTCCGAGCAGTACTTC,CASSVVSGRPTSEQYF
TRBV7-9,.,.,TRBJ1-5,TGTGCCAGCAGCCCGTTGACAGGCGGCAATCAGCCCCAGCATTTT,CASSPLTGGNQPQHF
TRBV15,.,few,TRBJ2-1,TGTGCCACCAGCAGAGCAGGAAGTAATGAGCAGTTCTTC,CATSRAGSNEQFF
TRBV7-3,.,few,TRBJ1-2,TGTGCCAGCAGTTCGGGGACGGACTATGGCTACACCTTC,CASSSGTDYGYTF
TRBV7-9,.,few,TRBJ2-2,TGTGCCAGCCCCAACGTCGGGACCAGATCCACCGGGGAGCTGTTTTTT,CASPNVGTRSTGELFF
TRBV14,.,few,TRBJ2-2,TGTGCCAGCAGCCAAGTACTCGGGTACACCGGGGAGCTGTTTTTT,CASSQVLGYTGELFF
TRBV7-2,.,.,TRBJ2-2,TGTGCCAGCAACCTAAATAGCGCGGGGAACACCGGGGAGCTGTTTTTT,CASNLNSAGNTGELFF
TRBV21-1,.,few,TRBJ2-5,TGTGCCACAGTCGACGGGGAGACCCAGTACTTC,CATVDGETQYF
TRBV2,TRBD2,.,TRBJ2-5,TGTGCCTCGCTCCTAGCGGGAGGGCCTTACTTC,CASLLAGGPYF
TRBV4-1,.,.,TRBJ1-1,TGCGCCAGCAGCCCCCAGGGATTGAACACTGAAGCTTTCTTT,CASSPQGLNTEAFF
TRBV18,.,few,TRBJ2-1,TGTGCCAGCTCACCAGGGCCCAACTCCTACAATGAGCAGTTCTTC,CASSPGPNSYNEQFF
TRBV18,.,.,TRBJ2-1,TGTGCCAGCTCACCACCGGGGTCCACTAACAATGAGCAGTTCTTC,CASSPPGSTNNEQFF
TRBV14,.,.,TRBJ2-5,TGTGCCAGCAGCCCCCTCGTAGCAACGGAGACCCAGTACTTC,CASSPLVATETQYF
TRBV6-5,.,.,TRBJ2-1,TGTGCCAGCAGTTACTCAGGGGCCGGGGCCAATGAGCAGTTCTTC,CASSYSGAGANEQFF
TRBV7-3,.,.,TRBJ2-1,TGTGCCAGCAGGGTTTCGTCAGGGATTAGCTCCTACAATGAGCAGTTCTTC,CASRVSSGISSYNEQFF
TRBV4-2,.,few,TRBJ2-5,TGTGCCAGCAGCCAAGATTTTGGTTTCGTGGAGACCCAGTACTTC,CASSQDFGFVETQYF
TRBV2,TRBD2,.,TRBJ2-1,TGTGCCAGCAGTTACAGGACTAGCAACTACAATGAGCAGTTCTTC,CASSYRTSNYNEQFF
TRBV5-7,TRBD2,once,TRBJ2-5,TGTGCCAGCAGGCGGACTAGCGGGAGGGCGGAGGGGGAGACCCAGTACTTC,CASRRTSGRAEGETQYF
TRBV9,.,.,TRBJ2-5,TGTGCCAGCAGCGCCACCGACCTACAAGAGACCCAGTACTTC,CASSATDLQETQYF
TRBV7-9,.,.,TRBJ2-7,TGTGCCAGCAGCTTAGCTGGGGGCTTC,CASSLAGGF
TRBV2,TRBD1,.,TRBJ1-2,TGTGCCAGCAGTGGGGGACAGGGCCCGGCCTATGGCTACACCTTC,CASSGGQGPAYGYTF
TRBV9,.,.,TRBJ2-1,TGTGCCAGCAGCGTATACAATGAGCAGTTCTTC,CASSVYNEQFF
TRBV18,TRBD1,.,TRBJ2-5,TGTGCCAGCTCTCCGCGCGTGACAGGGATAGGCCAAGAGACCCAGTACTTC,CASSPRVTGIGQETQYF
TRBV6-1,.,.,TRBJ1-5,TGTGCCAGCTTCCACGACGCAGGCAATCAGCCCCAGCATTTT,CASFHDAGNQPQHF
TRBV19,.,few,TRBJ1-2,TGTGCCAGTAGCCAAACCCGGGGCTACACCTTC,CASSQTRGYTF
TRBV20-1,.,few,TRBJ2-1,TGCAGTGCTAGAGAGGGGTCTGAGCAGTTCTTC,CSAREGSEQFF
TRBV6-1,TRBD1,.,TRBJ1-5,TGTGCCAGCAGTGAAGCCAGGGACAGTAATCAGCCCCAGCATTTT,CASSEARDSNQPQHF
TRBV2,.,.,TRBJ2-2,TGTGCCTCGCAAGGGGCGCGGGACACCGGGGAGCTGTTTTTT,CASQGARDTGELFF
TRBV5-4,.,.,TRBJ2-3,TGTGCCAGCAGTTTTAGGAATACGCAGTATTTT,CASSFRNTQYF
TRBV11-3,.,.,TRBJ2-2,TGTGCCAGCAGCTTACTAAGCGGCAAGAACACCGGGGAGCTGTTTTTT,CASSLLSGKNTGELFF
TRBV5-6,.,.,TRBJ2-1,TGTGCCAGCAGCTTGACAGGGAATGAGCAGTTCTTC,CASSLTGNEQFF
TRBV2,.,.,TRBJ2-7,TGTGCCAGCAGTTTTCTATACGAGCAGTACTTC,CASSFLYEQYF
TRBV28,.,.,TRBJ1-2,TGTGCCAGCAGTCAGACCTTACCAGGGAGCTATGGCTACACCTTC,CASSQTLPGSYGYTF
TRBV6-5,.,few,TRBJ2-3,TGTGCCAGCTTTTTCGGAGGGCCGGTCACAGATACGCAGTATTTT,CASFFGGPVTDTQYF
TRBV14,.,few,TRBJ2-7,TGTGCCAGCGCCCACGGGGCCTCCTACGAGCAGTACTTC,CASAHGASYEQYF
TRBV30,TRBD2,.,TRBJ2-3,TGTGCCTGGAGTTTCGGGCCGGGGGGGCGAGATACGCAGTATTTT,CAWSFGPGGRDTQYF
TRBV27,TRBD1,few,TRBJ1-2,TGTGCCAGCAGTTCAGGGACAGGCCTGCGGGGCTACACCTTC,CASSSGTGLRGYTF
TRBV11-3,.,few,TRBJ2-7,TGTGCCAGCAGCACACGAACAGGCTACGAGCAGTACTTC,CASSTRTGYEQYF